The 2 T cell receptor beta chains listed next were all sequenced from one sample in a study of shared clonotypes between healthy human individuals (TCRdb year 2020). Library preparation was by the immunoSEQ multiplex PCR assay. TCRdb took this table from immuneACCESS and kept in-frame rearrangements with V and J called. Such tables lack part of the clones; where checked against another copy, unresolved V genes explain under half of the gap, and the rest is unexplained. The sample table holds around 100,000 clones, of which approximately 65% were seen once. Roughly a quarter of the sample lies in the top ten. Sequenced: memory CD8+ T cells sorted from blood. According to the study, the label for this sample's cell subset or site signals: CD45RO+ cells pooled with CCR7-negative TemRA cells. Every receptor here comes from a woman aged 25 to 39 in good health.

This clone was picked up many times. This chain connects TRBV2 to TRBJ2-6; D unresolved. The CDR3 sequence is 16 residues long. Germline CDR1 SNHLY, CDR2 FYNNEI. Trimming left V 3 bases short and J 0 bases short, with 9 bases between. CDR3 sequence: CASSDSGASGANVLTF. The DNA of the CDR3 is TGTGCCAGCAGTGACTCAGGCGCCTCTGGGGCCAACGTCCTGACTTTC. Full variable domain (outside the CDR3, taken from reference TRBV2 and TRBJ2-6): EPEVTQTPSHQVTQMGQEVILRCVPISNHLYFYWYRQILGQKVEFLVSFYNNEISEKSEIFDDQFSVERPDGSNFTLKIRSTKLEDSAMYFCASSDSGASGANVLTFGAGSRLTVL.

V and J are TRBV6-6 and TRBJ2-7; tentatively, D is TRBD1 (5 bases). Per germline, CDR1 MNHNY and CDR2 SVGAGI (reference sequence). V lost 2 bases and J lost 2, with 10 bases in between. CDR3 size: 14 residues. In DNA, the CDR3 is TGTGCCAGCAGTTACCTCGACAGTACCTACGAGCAGTACTTC. Protein: CASSYLDSTYEQYF.